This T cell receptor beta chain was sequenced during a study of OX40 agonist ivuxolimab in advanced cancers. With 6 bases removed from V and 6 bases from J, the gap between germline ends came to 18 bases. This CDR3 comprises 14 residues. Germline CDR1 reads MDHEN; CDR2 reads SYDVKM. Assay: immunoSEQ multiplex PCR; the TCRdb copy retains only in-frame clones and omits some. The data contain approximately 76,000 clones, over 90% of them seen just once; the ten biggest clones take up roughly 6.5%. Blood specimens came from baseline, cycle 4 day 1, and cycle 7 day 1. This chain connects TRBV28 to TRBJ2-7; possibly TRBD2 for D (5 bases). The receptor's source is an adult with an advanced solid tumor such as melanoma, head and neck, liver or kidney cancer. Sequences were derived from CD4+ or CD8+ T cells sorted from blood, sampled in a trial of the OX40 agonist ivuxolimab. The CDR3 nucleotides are TGTGCCAGCAGATTCCTTGGACTTTCTTCCGAGCAGTACTTC. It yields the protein CASRFLGLSSEQYF.